The next 14 T cell receptor beta chains were all read from a single sample in a study of TIL therapy for anti-PD-1-resistant metastatic lung cancer. Time point described: pre-treatment sample, taken before nivolumab and TIL therapy. This was the immunoSEQ v3 assay. The data were produced by immunoSEQ multiplex PCR, yet TCRdb's version contains in-frame clones alone and is incomplete. The table has 54,000 or so clones, over 70% seen once. Here the sequenced sample was blood, taken at baseline. The receptors derive from a person aged 25-79 years with non-small cell lung cancer.

The rearrangement links TRBV19 to TRBJ1-3; TRBD1 might be the D (5 bases). The CDR3 is 14 residues long. The V and J ends lost 6 bases and 2 bases respectively, with 11 bases between them. The germline CDR1 and CDR2 sequences are LNHDA and SQIVND (reference sequence). The CDR3 spells CASRIGRAGNTIYF. CDR3 bases: TGTGCCAGTAGAATTGGCAGGGCTGGAAACACCATATATTTT.

This clone has only a few counts. The rearrangement links TRBV7-2 to TRBJ2-7; no definite D call. CDR1 and CDR2 from the germline V gene are SGHTA and FQGNSA. The CDR3 is 14 residues long. The germline V and J ends were trimmed by 3 bases and 4 bases, with 13 bases remaining between them. The CDR3 DNA reads TGTGCCAGCAGCTTTGGGCCAGCTACTTACGAGCAGTACTTC. It yields the protein CASSFGPATYEQYF.

The gene calls are TRBV7-6 and TRBJ1-1; D gene unclear. Per germline, CDR1 SGHVS and CDR2 FNYEAQ. The CDR3 sequence is 13 residues long. The ends were cut back, 4 bases at V and 1 base at J, with 7 bases in the middle. CDR3 sequence reads: CASSSQENTEAFF. CDR3 bases: TGTGCCAGCAGCTCTCAGGAGAACACTGAAGCTTTCTTT.

On this clone itself: The junction and the germline gene differ at one end; a read error may be behind it. The chain is built from TRBV10-1 and TRBJ1-5; TRBD1 might be the D (5 bases). Per the germline V gene, CDR1 is WNHNN and CDR2 is SYGVQD (reference sequence). The CDR3 contains 17 residues. The CDR3 loop reads CAGSESATAKAGQPQHF. CDR3 bases: TGCGCCGGCAGTGAGTCGGCGACAGCGAAGGCAGGTCAGCCCCAGCATTTT.

The table lists this clone with a few counts. The J gene is TRBJ1-2, the V gene TRBV7-9, with D perhaps matching TRBD1 (5 bases). There are 13 residues in the CDR3. The V gene's germline CDR1 is SEHNR and CDR2 FQNEAQ (reference sequence). Trimming took off 5 bases at V and 8 bases at J, with 15 bases between the two ends. CDR3 nucleotides: TGTGCCAGCAGCCCTGGGACCTTCCACGGCTACACCTTC. Its protein is CASSPGTFHGYTF.

The rearrangement uses TRBV7-2 and TRBJ2-5; D ambiguous. CDR3 size: 12 residues. CDR1 is SGHTA and CDR2 is FQGNSA in the germline V gene. With 4 bases removed from V and 2 bases from J, the gap between germline ends came to 5 bases. The CDR3 sequence is CASSWIQETQYF. The CDR3 region has the DNA TGTGCCAGCAGCTGGATACAAGAGACCCAGTACTTC.

V usage is TRBV28 and J usage is TRBJ1-3; no definite D call. V gave up 6 bases and J gave up 8 bases, with 20 bases separating them. The CDR3 sequence is 15 residues long. Germline V gives CDR1 MDHEN, CDR2 SYDVKM. The DNA for the CDR3 is TGTGCCAGCAGGAGAGTGGACCCTCTTACGGACACCATATATTTT. This sequence encodes CASRRVDPLTDTIYF.

This clone was found a few times. J is TRBJ1-4 and V is TRBV7-9; no clear D. Deletions cut 5 bases from V and 8 bases from J, with 9 bases between. The CDR3 covers 12 residues. Germline V CDR1 and CDR2: SEHNR, FQNEAQ (reference sequence). Here the CDR3 DNA reads TGTGCCAGCAGCCCCTCGATAGAAAAACTGTTTTTT. Its translation is CASSPSIEKLFF.

The rearrangement links TRBV29-1 to TRBJ1-2; D might be TRBD1 (5 bases). Trimming left V 1 base short and J 5 bases short, with 8 bases between. Germline CDR1 SQVTM, CDR2 ANQGSEA. The CDR3 runs 12 residues. The DNA of the CDR3 is TGCAGCGTTGAAGCGGGGGGGTATGGCTACACCTTC. The encoded protein is CSVEAGGYGYTF.

The V call is TRBV4-1, the J call TRBJ2-5, with D tentatively TRBD1 or TRBD2 (7 bases each). Between the trimmed V and J ends, which lost 3 bases and 7 bases, there was a span of 12 bases. The CDR3 extends over 13 amino acids. From germline, CDR1 is MGHRA and CDR2 YSYEKL. The DNA of the CDR3 is TGCGCCAGCAGCCACGACAGGGAGGGGACCCAGTACTTC. Residues: CASSHDREGTQYF.

The gene calls are TRBV30 and TRBJ2-1; 9 positions match TRBD2. Germline V gives CDR1 GTSNPN, CDR2 SVGIG (reference sequence). Trimming cost V 1 base and J 3 bases; bases outside gene matches: 4. The CDR3 consists of 15 residues. Here the CDR3 reads CAWSGLAARYNEQFF. For the CDR3, the DNA is TGTGCCTGGAGTGGACTAGCGGCGCGCTACAATGAGCAGTTCTTC.

The chain uses TRBV28 and TRBJ1-2; the D is unclear. Germline assignment: CDR1 MDHEN and CDR2 SYDVKM. Trimming removed 6 bases at V and 0 bases at J, with 8 bases between. The CDR3 is 13 amino acids. CDR3 region: CASRTGPNYGYTF. CDR3 DNA sequence: TGTGCCAGCAGAACCGGTCCTAACTATGGCTACACCTTC.

The CDR3 DNA follows: TGTGCCAGCAACATCCCACCCGGGGGCTCCTACGAGCAGTACTTC. Translation gives CASNIPPGGSYEQYF. The chain couples TRBV5-7 to TRBJ2-7; D might be TRBD2 (6 bases). TRBV5-7 is treated as an ORF (open reading frame) with a function not yet certain. V was clipped by 6 bases and J by 0 bases, with 16 bases between them. This CDR3 is built from 15 residues.

J is TRBJ1-2 and V is TRBV14; TRBD1 might be the D (5 bases). Germline V lookup: CDR1 SGHDN, CDR2 FVKESK. The CDR3 is made up of 13 amino acids. The V end lost 3 bases, the J end lost 6 bases, and 11 bases lay between the germline ends. CDR3 nucleotides: TGTGCCAGCAGCCAGTTTCAGGGCCATGGCTACACCTTC. Translated, it gives CASSQFQGHGYTF.